One sample yielded the 21 T cell receptor beta chains listed below, sequenced in a study of blood T cells in healthy people across ages. Next came a second PCR, run for about 6 to 12 cycles, which used a sample-barcoded 5' primer along with a J-beta primer mix. TCRdb re-called the 5' RACE reads with MiXCR, one entry per CDR3 protein. The profile shows 800,000 to 950,000 distinct CDR3 sequences, 40% to 60% of them singletons. Sequenced: blood. The receptors derive from a man under 40 in good health.

This sequence joins TRBV2 and TRBJ1-5; maybe TRBD1 (6 bases). The CDR3 sequence is 13 residues long. Germline V lookup: CDR1 SNHLY, CDR2 FYNNEI. V was shortened by 8 bases and J by 5 bases, with 13 bases between the two germline ends. The CDR3 nucleotides read TGTGCCAGCGGCGACAGGAGAGATCAGCCCCAGCATTTT. Translation gives CASGDRRDQPQHF. Filled out from reference TRBV2 and TRBJ1-5, the complete variable domain reads EPEVTQTPSHQVTQMGQEVILRCVPISNHLYFYWYRQILGQKVEFLVSFYNNEISEKSEIFDDQFSVERPDGSNFTLKIRSTKLEDSAMYFCASGDRRDQPQHFGDGTRLSIL.

The genes are TRBV2 and TRBJ1-2, with 7 bases fitting TRBD1. CDR3 length equals 14 residues. After removal of 7 bases from V and 7 bases from J, the junction contained 12 bases not matched to a gene. Per germline, CDR1 SNHLY and CDR2 FYNNEI. In DNA form, the CDR3 reads TGTGCCAGCAATAGTGGCAGGGGGTCGTTTGGCTACACCTTC. This translates into CASNSGRGSFGYTF.

V usage is TRBV7-3 and J usage is TRBJ1-6; 7 bases agree with TRBD1. Germline CDR1 reads SGHTA; CDR2 reads FQGTGA. There are 14 residues in the CDR3. V was pared by 5 bases and J by 10 bases, with 8 bases of the junction left unmatched. CDR3 region: CASSLDRVRSPLHF. The CDR3 region has the DNA TGTGCCAGCAGCCTCGACAGGGTGCGATCACCCCTCCACTTT.

In this sample, this clonotype turned up a few times. This chain joins TRBV27 and TRBJ2-3, with 8 bases identical to TRBD2. Germline V gene sequence: CDR1 MNHEY, CDR2 SMNVEV (reference sequence). CDR3 size: 16 residues. The ends lost 4 bases at V and 2 bases at J; junction bases unmatched: 8. CDR3 DNA sequence: TGTGCCAGCAGTTGGGCATCGGGGGGGGACACAGATACGCAGTATTTT. The encoded protein is CASSWASGGDTDTQYF.

This clonotype has more than one count but fewer than ten. The chain is built from TRBV20-1 and TRBJ2-6; D may be TRBD1 (7 bases). Germline assignment: CDR1 DFQATT and CDR2 SNEGSKA (reference sequence). Trimming left V 1 base short and J 9 bases short, with 19 bases between. The CDR3 is 16 amino acids. CDR3 nucleotide sequence: TGCAGTGCTAGAGGTCTCGCGGGACAGCTGGGCAACGTCCTGACTTTC. It translates to CSARGLAGQLGNVLTF.

The chain is built from TRBV7-8 and TRBJ2-4; 12 bases are a match to TRBD1. This CDR3 region has 16 residues. The trim removed 1 base at V and 5 bases at J, leaving 3 bases unmatched. The germline gives CDR1 SGHVS, CDR2 FQNEAQ. The DNA of the CDR3 is TGTGCCAGCAGCTTAGTCGGGACAGGGGGCCAAAACATTCAGTACTTC. Protein product: CASSLVGTGGQNIQYF.

As to this clonotype: The germline gene is not matched at one end of the junction; a read error may be the cause. The rearrangement joins TRBV5-6 to TRBJ1-5; D gene uncertain. The CDR3 covers 12 residues. From germline, CDR1 is SGHDT and CDR2 YYEEEE. The CDR3 loop is CTSSFLNQPQHF. Here the CDR3 DNA reads TGTACCAGCAGCTTTCTCAATCAGCCCCAGCATTTT.

This chain links TRBV4-2 with TRBJ2-3; the D gene is possibly TRBD2 (6 bases). Trimming left V 2 bases short and J 1 base short, with 19 bases between. CDR1 and CDR2 from the germline V gene are LGHNA and YNFKEQ. There are 18 residues in the CDR3. The CDR3 DNA reads as TGTGCCAGCAGCCAAAACCCACCGACTAGGAGGGGCACAGATACGCAGTATTTT. The encoded protein is CASSQNPPTRRGTDTQYF.

The chain joins TRBV20-1 to TRBJ2-2; 11 bases map to TRBD2. CDR1 and CDR2 from the germline V gene are DFQATT and SNEGSKA (reference sequence). Germline trimming cut 3 bases from V and 5 bases from J; bases unmatched to any gene: 8. There are 16 residues in the CDR3. CDR3 region: CSARDTSGGATGELFF. For the CDR3, the DNA is TGCAGTGCTAGGGATACTAGCGGGGGCGCGACCGGGGAGCTGTTTTTT.

This clonotype was seen many times. The chain carries TRBV29-1 and TRBJ2-7; D is tentatively TRBD1 or TRBD2 (5 bases each). Germline values: CDR1 SQVTM, CDR2 ANQGSEA. V was clipped by 5 bases and J by 3 bases, with 17 bases between them. The CDR3 length is 14 residues. The CDR3 sequence is CSVSSGTDLYEQYF. The CDR3, as DNA: TGCAGCGTTTCCTCCGGGACGGACCTCTACGAGCAGTACTTC.

The chain combines TRBV7-8 with TRBJ2-1; D not resolved. V lost 0 bases to trimming and J lost 10 bases, with 22 bases between them. This CDR3 region has 17 residues. Germline V gene sequence: CDR1 SGHVS, CDR2 FQNEAQ. The CDR3 region has the DNA TGTGCCAGCAGCTTAGCGTTTGGTGGTGCGGAAAAAGGGGAGCAGTTCTTC. Its translation: CASSLAFGGAEKGEQFF.

The rearrangement links TRBV3-1 to TRBJ2-5; TRBD2 matches at 8 bases. This CDR3 is 14 amino acids long. Germline CDR1 is LGHDT and CDR2 is YNNKEL (reference sequence). V was pared by 4 bases and J by 5 bases, with 6 bases of the junction left unmatched. The CDR3 bases are TGTGCCAGCAGCCCAGCGGGGGCCGTGGAGACCCAGTACTTC. It is translated as CASSPAGAVETQYF.

This rearrangement joins TRBV30 to TRBJ1-1; D is unclear. Germline CDR1 reads GTSNPN; CDR2 reads SVGIG (reference sequence). V lost 2 bases and J 0 bases, leaving 4 bases between the germline ends. The CDR3 is 12 amino acids. The CDR3 here is CAWSPMNTEAFF. DNA of the CDR3: TGTGCCTGGAGTCCCATGAACACTGAAGCTTTCTTT.

Ten or more counts support this clonotype. V and J are TRBV20-1 and TRBJ2-7, with 10 positions matching TRBD2. The CDR3 contains 13 residues. J was trimmed by 5 bases and V by 4 bases; bases with no gene match: 5. Per the germline V gene, CDR1 is DFQATT and CDR2 is SNEGSKA (reference sequence). The CDR3, as DNA: TGCAGTGCTATAGCTAGCGGGGGACACGAGCAGTACTTC. This translates into CSAIASGGHEQYF.

Ten or more counts support this clonotype. V and J are TRBV7-2 and TRBJ2-3; D possibly corresponds to TRBD1 (5 bases). The CDR3 extends over 15 amino acids. CDR1 SGHTA and CDR2 FQGNSA come from the germline V gene. The V end lost 5 bases, the J end lost 0 bases, and 12 bases lay between the germline ends. The chain's CDR3 is CASSMRQSSTDTQYF. Written as DNA, the CDR3 is TGTGCCAGCAGCATGCGACAGTCTAGCACAGATACGCAGTATTTT.

This clonotype was counted a few times. The chain employs TRBV3-1 and TRBJ2-6; the D is unclear. Germline V gene sequence: CDR1 LGHDT, CDR2 YNNKEL (reference sequence). The CDR3 length is 16 residues. V was trimmed by 0 bases and J by 2 bases, leaving 8 bases between them. CDR3 in amino acids: CASSQEGKAGANVLTF. CDR3 DNA sequence: TGTGCCAGCAGCCAAGAAGGGAAGGCTGGGGCCAACGTCCTGACTTTC.

V gene TRBV15 combines with J gene TRBJ2-3; D is unclear. The CDR3 sequence is 12 residues long. From germline, CDR1 is LNHNV and CDR2 YYDKDF (reference sequence). V dropped 4 bases and J dropped 11 bases, with 13 bases sitting between them. The CDR3 sequence: CATSNPGQKQYF. The CDR3 DNA is TGTGCCACCAGCAACCCAGGTCAAAAGCAGTATTTT.

The chain is built from TRBV20-1 and TRBJ2-3; 8 nucleotides line up with TRBD2. The CDR3 is made up of 15 amino acids. V dropped 5 bases and J dropped 6; count of bases not matched to a gene: 13. The germline V gene has CDR1 DFQATT and CDR2 SNEGSKA (reference sequence). For the CDR3, the DNA is TGCAGTGCTCCTACCTCGGGACTAGATATGGATACGCAGTATTTT. Translation gives CSAPTSGLDMDTQYF.

This clonotype was counted only a few times. The V gene is TRBV29-1, the J gene TRBJ2-1, with TRBD1 matching 8 bases. This CDR3 contains 11 residues. J gave up 9 bases and V 4 bases, and 2 bases lay outside the gene matches. Germline assignment: CDR1 SQVTM and CDR2 ANQGSEA. Here the CDR3 reads CSVGTGGEQFF. The CDR3 DNA follows: TGCAGCGTTGGCACAGGGGGTGAGCAGTTCTTC.

The gene calls are TRBV2 and TRBJ2-4, with D possibly being TRBD1 (6 bases). This CDR3 has 16 residues. V lost 7 bases and J 4 bases, leaving 20 bases between the germline ends. Looked up from germline, CDR1 is SNHLY and CDR2 is FYNNEI. CDR3 sequence: CASTWDTTTLKNIQYF. Written as DNA, the CDR3 is TGTGCCAGCACCTGGGACACCACAACGCTTAAAAACATTCAGTACTTC.

V and J are TRBV4-3 and TRBJ2-3, with 10 bases aligning to TRBD2. Trimming took 5 bases from V and 3 from J; bases not matched to a gene: 8. CDR1 is LGHNA, CDR2 YSLEER, per germline. The CDR3 has 16 amino acids. CDR3 amino acids: CASSTQRGGQTDTQYF. The DNA for the CDR3 is TGCGCCAGCAGCACACAGCGGGGGGGCCAGACAGATACGCAGTATTTT.